Following are 8 T cell receptor beta chains from one sample sequenced in a study of PD-L1 blockade in urothelial cancer. Repertoires were generated with immunoSEQ multiplex PCR, while TCRdb's copy carries only in-frame clones and drops some. The data contain about 72,000 clones, approximately 86% of them singletons. This sample's time point: pretreatment peripheral blood. The starting material was PBMCs, obtained around atezolizumab (anti-PD-L1) treatment. The receptors shown here come from a man in his 60s with urothelial cancer.

Written as DNA, the CDR3 is TGCAGCGTTGAAGGGTCGGTGAACACTGAAGCTTTCTTT. Encoded protein: CSVEGSVNTEAFF. The chain has TRBV29-1 and TRBJ1-1; the D is unclear. V shed 1 base and J shed 0 bases, with 6 bases lying between them. The CDR3 has 13 residues. Germline CDR1 is SQVTM and CDR2 is ANQGSEA.

This rearrangement joins TRBV2 to TRBJ2-1; 9 bases agree with TRBD2. Germline V CDR1 and CDR2: SNHLY, FYNNEI. CDR3 length: 16 amino acids. With V trimmed by 3 bases and J by 2 bases, 5 bases remained unmatched. This chain's CDR3 is CASSDRPSGAYNEQFF. CDR3 nucleotide sequence: TGTGCCAGCAGTGATAGACCTAGCGGGGCCTACAATGAGCAGTTCTTC.

Only a few counts were recorded for this clone. The V gene is TRBV18, the J gene TRBJ2-5; weak D call: TRBD1 (6 bases). CDR3 length: 13 residues. V gave up 2 bases and J gave up 2 bases, with 6 bases separating them. Germline CDR1 and CDR2: KGHSH and LQKENI. The CDR3 is CASSPGTQETQYF. The CDR3 coding sequence is TGTGCCAGCTCACCAGGGACACAAGAGACCCAGTACTTC.

The genes are TRBV7-9 and TRBJ2-7; 11 bases align to TRBD1. The CDR3 length is 15 residues. Germline-derived CDR1 and CDR2 are SEHNR and FQNEAQ (reference sequence). V was clipped by 4 bases and J by 4 bases; unmatched bases: 6. The DNA for the CDR3 is TGTGCCAGCAGCTGGACAGGGGGCCTTATATACGAGCAGTACTTC. It is translated as CASSWTGGLIYEQYF. Full variable domain (rest looked up from reference TRBV7-9 and TRBJ2-7): DTGVSQNPRHKITKRGQNVTFRCDPISEHNRLYWYRQTLGQGPEFLTYFQNEAQLEKSRLLSDRFSAERPKGSFSTLEIQRTEQGDSAMYLCASSWTGGLIYEQYFGPGTRLTVT.

The chain links TRBV5-8 to TRBJ1-5; D call uncertain. The CDR3 is 14 residues long. V was clipped by 4 bases and J by 3 bases, with 11 bases between them. Germline assignment: CDR1 SGHTS and CDR2 YDEGEE. CDR3 coding DNA: TGTGCCAGCAGCCGTGGGCTCTCCAATCAGCCCCAGCATTTT. Its protein is CASSRGLSNQPQHF.

The chain is built from TRBV4-2 and TRBJ1-1, with a weak D call TRBD1 (5 bases). Germline CDR1 LGHNA, CDR2 YNFKEQ. CDR3 length: 16 residues. Trimming took 2 bases from V and 0 from J, leaving 13 bases between them. CDR3 sequence reads: CASSQTRGGVNTEAFF. Here the CDR3 DNA reads TGTGCCAGCAGCCAAACACGGGGGGGGGTGAACACTGAAGCTTTCTTT.

The chain has TRBV7-9 and TRBJ2-1, with TRBD1 identical over 11 bases. There are 15 residues in the CDR3. V dropped 5 bases and J dropped 4; count of bases not matched to a gene: 4. In germline, CDR1 is SEHNR, CDR2 FQNEAQ (reference sequence). CDR3 in DNA: TGTGCCAGCAGCATAGGGACAGGGGGGTACAATGAGCAGTTCTTC. As protein: CASSIGTGGYNEQFF.

The chain recombines TRBV5-1 with TRBJ1-4; 9 bases line up with TRBD1. Germline V lookup: CDR1 SGHRS, CDR2 YFSETQ. V lost 4 bases and J lost 0; bases outside the gene matches: 4. This CDR3 comprises 16 residues. The CDR3 nucleotides are TGCGCCAGCAGCCGGACAGGGGACCCAACTAATGAAAAACTGTTTTTT. It translates to CASSRTGDPTNEKLFF.